These 22 T cell receptor beta chains were sequenced from one sample in a study of T-cell memory formation after mild COVID-19. TCRdb reprocessed the 5' RACE reads with MiXCR, giving one entry per CDR3 protein. Found here are 200,000 to 250,000 distinct CDR3 sequences, more than 25% of them singletons; the top ten hold about an eighth. Material for sequencing was PBMCs or a T cell subset sorted from them (not recorded which). All receptors derive from an adult woman who had mild COVID-19 (a few samples of this study predate the infection). Cell type and time point are not known.

V is TRBV5-1 and J is TRBJ2-4; the D call may be TRBD1 or TRBD2 (5 bases each). From germline, CDR1 is SGHRS and CDR2 YFSETQ. Between the trimmed V and J ends, which lost 0 bases and 6 bases, there was a span of 13 bases. CDR3 length equals 15 residues. CDR3 region: CASSLAAGSRNIQYF. Here the CDR3 DNA reads TGCGCCAGCAGCTTGGCGGCAGGGAGTCGAAACATTCAGTACTTC.

In this sample, this clonotype turned up a few times. The gene calls are TRBV20-1 and TRBJ2-5; D may correspond to TRBD1 or TRBD2 (5 bases each). CDR1 is DFQATT, CDR2 SNEGSKA, per germline (reference sequence). Trimming removed 0 bases from V and 4 bases from J, with 12 bases in between. This CDR3 contains 14 residues. The CDR3 loop is CSARDGRGRETQYF. The CDR3 coding sequence is TGCAGTGCTAGAGATGGTAGGGGACGAGAGACCCAGTACTTC.

This clonotype was observed at least ten times. The gene calls are TRBV3-1 and TRBJ2-1, with D perhaps TRBD1 (6 bases). Trimming pared 4 bases from V and 6 bases from J, leaving 25 bases between. The CDR3 has 18 amino acids. Germline CDR1 is LGHDT and CDR2 is YNNKEL (reference sequence). The CDR3 bases are TGTGCCAGCAGCCGACTCAACGCAATACAGGGTTTAAGCAATGAGCAGTTCTTC. Translated: CASSRLNAIQGLSNEQFF.

In this sample, this clonotype turned up a few times. The chain joins TRBV7-3 to TRBJ2-2; D ambiguous. The CDR3 covers 15 residues. The germline V and J ends were trimmed by 2 bases and 7 bases, with 14 bases remaining between them. Germline CDR1 is SGHTA and CDR2 is FQGTGA. The CDR3 is CASSLVGTRSGELFF. The CDR3 nucleotides read TGTGCCAGCAGCTTAGTGGGTACTCGTAGCGGGGAGCTGTTTTTT.

This clonotype appeared once. This chain joins TRBV6-1 and TRBJ1-1, with D uncertain. Deletions cut 2 bases from V and 1 base from J, with 20 bases between. Germline CDR1 reads MNHNS; CDR2 reads SASEGT. The CDR3 is made up of 18 amino acids. The CDR3: CASSERGKAAGGNTEAFF. The DNA for the CDR3 is TGTGCCAGCAGTGAACGGGGTAAAGCGGCTGGAGGGAACACTGAAGCTTTCTTT.

This rearrangement joins TRBV5-1 to TRBJ1-1; perhaps TRBD1 as D (6 bases). Germline assignment: CDR1 SGHRS and CDR2 YFSETQ. The CDR3 totals 16 residues. V dropped 4 bases and J dropped 5 bases, with 21 bases sitting between them. CDR3 bases: TGCGCCAGCAGCCGACAGGCGGCGGGAAGGGGGACTGAAGCTTTCTTT. Protein: CASSRQAAGRGTEAFF.

The sample holds a few counts of this clonotype. The chain has TRBV9 and TRBJ2-1; TRBD2 aligns across 11 bases. This CDR3 has 17 amino acids. Germline V gives CDR1 SGDLS, CDR2 YYNGEE. The trim removed 4 bases at V and 3 bases at J, leaving 9 bases unmatched. CDR3 coding DNA: TGTGCCAGCAGCTCCGGGACTAGCGGTTTCTACTACAATGAGCAGTTCTTC. This codes for CASSSGTSGFYYNEQFF.

This clonotype was counted at least ten times. The chain employs TRBV4-1 and TRBJ2-7, with D uncertain. The V gene's germline CDR1 is MGHRA and CDR2 YSYEKL. V was trimmed by 2 bases and J by 1 base, leaving 9 bases between them. The CDR3 is made up of 14 amino acids. This CDR3 is CASSQTTRSYEQYF. The DNA of the CDR3 is TGCGCCAGCAGCCAAACTACAAGATCCTACGAGCAGTACTTC.

About this clonotype itself: One end of the junction fails to match germline, which may point to a read error. The gene calls are TRBV5-5 and TRBJ2-1; D is uncertain. CDR3 length: 13 residues. Germline V gene sequence: CDR1 SGHKS, CDR2 YYEKEE (reference sequence). The CDR3 is CASSLDPIVAGSF. DNA for the CDR3: TGTGCCAGCAGCTTAGACCCCATCGTTGCCGGTTCCTTC. The full variable domain, with the rest looked up from reference TRBV5-5 and TRBJ2-1, is DAGVTQSPTHLIKTRGQQVTLRCSPISGHKSVSWYQQVLGQGPQFIFQYYEKEERGRGNFPDRFSARQFPNYSSELNVNALLLGDSALYLCASSLDPIVAGSFGPGTRLTVL.

This clonotype was counted between two and nine times. The chain carries TRBV29-1 and TRBJ2-4; D is possibly TRBD1 (7 bases). CDR1 is SQVTM and CDR2 is ANQGSEA in the germline V gene. Trimming shortened V by 1 base and J by 0 bases, and 16 bases separated the two germline ends. This CDR3 region has 17 residues. CDR3 in DNA: TGCAGCGTTGAAGTACGGGGGCGACAGGGAGCCAAAAACATTCAGTACTTC. Translated, it gives CSVEVRGRQGAKNIQYF.

This clonotype showed up just a few times. V gene TRBV2 combines with J gene TRBJ2-1; D is unclear. Trimming shortened V by 6 bases and J by 1 base, and 7 bases separated the two germline ends. The CDR3 totals 13 residues. Germline V gene data show CDR1 as SNHLY and CDR2 as FYNNEI. Here the CDR3 reads CASRAVSYNEQFF. CDR3 bases: TGTGCCAGCAGGGCTGTTTCCTACAATGAGCAGTTCTTC.

This clonotype was recorded a few times. The chain combines TRBV6-2 or TRBV6-3 with TRBJ2-1; D ambiguous. Trimming removed 3 bases at V and 8 bases at J, with 8 bases between. Per the germline V gene, CDR1 is MNHEY and CDR2 is SVGEGT. The CDR3 covers 12 residues. The CDR3 loop is CASSYVGYEQFF. DNA for the CDR3: TGTGCCAGCAGTTATGTAGGCTATGAGCAGTTCTTC.

There are a few counts of this clonotype. The DNA for the CDR3 is TGTGCCAGCAGTGAGGACAGACCCATGGGGGACACTGAAGCTTTCTTT. Translated, it gives CASSEDRPMGDTEAFF. The chain is built from TRBV6-1 and TRBJ1-1, with a weak D call TRBD1 (6 bases). The CDR3 totals 16 residues. V was pared by 3 bases and J by 3 bases, with 17 bases between. Germline values: CDR1 MNHNS, CDR2 SASEGT.

The chain joins TRBV5-1 to TRBJ1-1; D gene uncertain. Germline CDR1 SGHRS, CDR2 YFSETQ. The length of the CDR3 is 13 residues. V was trimmed by 5 bases and J by 6 bases, leaving 14 bases between them. The chain's CDR3 is CASRRASRAEAFF. CDR3 sequence (DNA): TGCGCCAGCAGGCGGGCCAGTCGCGCTGAAGCTTTCTTT.

This clonotype has a count of ten or more. J is TRBJ1-4 and V is TRBV4-2; 7 positions match TRBD1. Germline assignment: CDR1 LGHNA and CDR2 YNFKEQ. The length of the CDR3 is 16 residues. Losses at the gene ends were 1 base for V and 4 bases for J; bases not matched to a gene: 6. The CDR3 nucleotides read TGTGCCAGCAGCCAAGCCGCACAGGGGAATAATGAAAAACTGTTTTTT. It codes for CASSQAAQGNNEKLFF.

The CDR3 DNA reads as TGTGCCAGCAGTTCCTCCGGGACAGGTAGTGGCGAGCAGTACTTC. It is translated as CASSSSGTGSGEQYF. The chain has TRBV6-2 or TRBV6-3 and TRBJ2-7; TRBD1 matches 8 bases. CDR1 and CDR2 (germline): MNHEY, SVGEGT. This CDR3 is built from 15 residues. Trimming at V came to 4 bases and at J to 6 bases, leaving 11 bases not matched to a gene.

This clonotype was observed a handful of times. The V call is TRBV18, the J call TRBJ2-5; 10 nucleotides agree with TRBD1. The germline gives CDR1 KGHSH, CDR2 LQKENI. The CDR3 totals 13 residues. Trimming took 7 bases from V and 3 from J; bases not matched to a gene: 2. The CDR3 DNA reads TGTGCCAGCTTGGGACAGGGGAAAGAGACCCAGTACTTC. Its protein is CASLGQGKETQYF.

J is TRBJ1-1 and V is TRBV4-3; TRBD1 is a possible D gene (5 bases). The CDR3 consists of 15 residues. Germline V CDR1 and CDR2: LGHNA, YSLEER. Trimming removed 5 bases at V and 10 bases at J, with 23 bases between. CDR3 sequence reads: CASSSLESGTLRAFF. The CDR3 DNA is TGCGCCAGCAGCTCTTTAGAGTCCGGGACTTTGCGAGCTTTCTTT.

The CDR3 sequence is CASSWDFSTDTQYF. DNA for the CDR3: TGCGCCAGCAGCTGGGACTTCAGCACAGATACGCAGTATTTT. V gene TRBV5-1 combines with J gene TRBJ2-3; the D gene is possibly TRBD2 (6 bases). Trimming stripped 3 bases from V and 0 bases from J, with 8 bases between. This CDR3 has 14 amino acids. Germline CDR1 SGHRS, CDR2 YFSETQ.

This sequence joins TRBV13 and TRBJ2-1; 7 bases agree with TRBD2. The CDR3 runs to 14 residues. V lost 4 bases and J lost 6; bases outside the gene matches: 6. The germline V gene encodes CDR1 PRHDT and CDR2 FYEKMQ (reference sequence). The CDR3 nucleotides are TGTGCCAGCAGCTCGTCCTCGGGGGGCAATGAGCAGTTCTTC. It codes for CASSSSSGGNEQFF.

This clonotype was counted a few times. The chain links TRBV6-5 to TRBJ2-7, with TRBD2 matching 7 bases. The J segment lost 3 bases and the V segment lost 0 bases, leaving 5 bases of the junction unmatched. The CDR3 totals 15 residues. The germline gives CDR1 MNHEY, CDR2 SVGAGI. This chain's CDR3 is CASSYSSGGSYEQYF. The CDR3 DNA sequence: TGTGCCAGCAGTTACTCGTCCGGCGGGAGCTACGAGCAGTACTTC.

This clonotype was recorded a few times. The V call is TRBV7-2, the J call TRBJ2-3; 8 bases line up with TRBD2. CDR3 length: 14 amino acids. CDR1 is SGHTA and CDR2 is FQGNSA in the germline V gene. The V gene end was trimmed by 5 bases and the J gene end by 6 bases; junction bases not matched to a gene: 7. CDR3: CASSLSGGADTQYF. As DNA, the CDR3 is TGTGCCAGCAGCCTATCGGGGGGGGCCGATACGCAGTATTTT.